This T cell receptor beta chain was sequenced in a study of T cell responses to AZD1222 COVID-19 vaccine. Study overall: Pooled together were second doses at about 4 or about 12 weeks. Points from the study as a whole: Increased Spike-specific TCR breadth and depth were observed after two AZD1222 doses. The donor cohort was predominantly white British with a female majority, and clonal diversity may have been underestimated.

Produced via immunoSEQ multiplex PCR; TCRdb's table is partial and in-frame only. The table lists 100,000 to 150,000 clones, around 89% of them singletons. Points on this clone: The antigen is not known.

This CDR3 is built from 14 residues. J lost 4 bases, V lost 3 bases, and 0 bases had no gene match. CDR1 is SNHLY, CDR2 FYNNEI, per germline. This sequence was found in an adult in good health. The V call is TRBV2, the J call TRBJ1-6; 7 bases map to TRBD1. The specimen was peripheral blood, collected on day 0 of AZD1222 vaccination. For the CDR3, the DNA is TGTGCCAGCAGTGAGGGACAGTATAATTCACCCCTCCACTTT. The encoded protein is CASSEGQYNSPLHF.